The sequence of this TCR beta chain was determined in a study of identical twins. Study conclusions and caveats: Twins shared beta out-of-frame sequences in excess, but this excess was weaker.

V was shortened by 1 base and J by 6 bases, with 12 bases between the two germline ends. CDR3 length: 15 amino acids. CDR1 and CDR2 (germline): SGHVS, FQNEAQ. A single record per CDR3 protein comes from TCRdb applying MiXCR to the 5' RACE reads. The data contain roughly 150,000 distinct CDR3 sequences, 3% to 4.5% of them singletons. The sample holds many counts of this clonotype. Its cognate antigen is unknown. The sequenced sample was memory T cells sorted from blood. The sequence was obtained from a man younger than 30 in good health. The rearrangement uses TRBV7-8 and TRBJ2-2, with a possible D match to TRBD2 (5 bases). Here the CDR3 DNA reads TGTGCCAGCAGCTTAGTGGGCCCGAGGGCCGGGGAGCTGTTTTTT. This sequence encodes CASSLVGPRAGELFF.